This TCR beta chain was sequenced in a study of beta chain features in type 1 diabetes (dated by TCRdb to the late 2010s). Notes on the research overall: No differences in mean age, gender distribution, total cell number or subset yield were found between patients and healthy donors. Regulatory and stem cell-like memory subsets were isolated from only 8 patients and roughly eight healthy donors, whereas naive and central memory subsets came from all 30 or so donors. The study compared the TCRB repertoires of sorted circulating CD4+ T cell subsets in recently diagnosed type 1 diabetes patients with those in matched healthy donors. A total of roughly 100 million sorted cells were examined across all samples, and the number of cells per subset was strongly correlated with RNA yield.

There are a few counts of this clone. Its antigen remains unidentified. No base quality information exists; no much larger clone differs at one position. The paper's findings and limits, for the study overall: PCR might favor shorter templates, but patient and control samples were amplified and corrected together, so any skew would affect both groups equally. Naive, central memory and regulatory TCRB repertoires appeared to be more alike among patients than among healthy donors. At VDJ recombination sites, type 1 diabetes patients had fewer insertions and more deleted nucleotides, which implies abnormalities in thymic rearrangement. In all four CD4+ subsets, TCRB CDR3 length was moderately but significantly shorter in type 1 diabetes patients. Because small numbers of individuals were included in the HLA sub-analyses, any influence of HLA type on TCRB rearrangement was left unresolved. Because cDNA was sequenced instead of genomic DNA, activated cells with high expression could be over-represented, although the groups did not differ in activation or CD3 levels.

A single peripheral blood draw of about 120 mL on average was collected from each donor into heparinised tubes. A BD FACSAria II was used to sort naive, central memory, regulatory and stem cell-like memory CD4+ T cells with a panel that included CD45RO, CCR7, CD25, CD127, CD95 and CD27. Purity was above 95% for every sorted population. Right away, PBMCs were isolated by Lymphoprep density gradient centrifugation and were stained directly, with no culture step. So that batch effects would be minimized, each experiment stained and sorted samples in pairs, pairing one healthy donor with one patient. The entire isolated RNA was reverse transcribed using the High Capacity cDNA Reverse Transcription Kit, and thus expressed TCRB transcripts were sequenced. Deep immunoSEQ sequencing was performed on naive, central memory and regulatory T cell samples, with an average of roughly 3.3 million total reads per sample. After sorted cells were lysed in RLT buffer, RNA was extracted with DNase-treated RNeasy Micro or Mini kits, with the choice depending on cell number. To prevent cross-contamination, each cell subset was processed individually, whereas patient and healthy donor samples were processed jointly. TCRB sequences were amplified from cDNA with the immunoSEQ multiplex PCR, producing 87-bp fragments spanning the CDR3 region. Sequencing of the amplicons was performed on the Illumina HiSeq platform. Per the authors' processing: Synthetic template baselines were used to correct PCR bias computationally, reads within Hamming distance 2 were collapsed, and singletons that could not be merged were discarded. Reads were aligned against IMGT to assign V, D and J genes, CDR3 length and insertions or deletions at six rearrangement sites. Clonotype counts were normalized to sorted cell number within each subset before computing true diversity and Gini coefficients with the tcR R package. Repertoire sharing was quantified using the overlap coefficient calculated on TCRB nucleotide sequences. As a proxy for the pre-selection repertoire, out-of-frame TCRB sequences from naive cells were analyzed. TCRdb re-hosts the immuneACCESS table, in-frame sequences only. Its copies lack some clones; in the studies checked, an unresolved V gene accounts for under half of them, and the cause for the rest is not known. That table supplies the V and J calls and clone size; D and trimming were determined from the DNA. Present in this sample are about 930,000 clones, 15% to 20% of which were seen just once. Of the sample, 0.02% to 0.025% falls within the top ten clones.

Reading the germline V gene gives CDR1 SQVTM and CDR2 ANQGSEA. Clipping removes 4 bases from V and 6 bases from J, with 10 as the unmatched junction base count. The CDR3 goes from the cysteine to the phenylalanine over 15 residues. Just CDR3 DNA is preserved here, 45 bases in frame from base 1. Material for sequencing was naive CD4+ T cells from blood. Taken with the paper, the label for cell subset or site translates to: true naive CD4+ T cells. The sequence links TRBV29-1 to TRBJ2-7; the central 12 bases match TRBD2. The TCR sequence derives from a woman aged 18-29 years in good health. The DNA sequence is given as TGCAGCGTTGGGCGACCTAGCGGGAGGGCCGGCGAGCAGTACTTC. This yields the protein CSVGRPSGRAGEQYF.